This passage covers 18 T cell receptor beta chains from one sample sequenced in a study of vaccination effects on CD4 cells after COVID-19. Culture lasted roughly 9 days before CD4+ T cell isolation. Clones were sequenced by immunoSEQ multiplex PCR, and TCRdb holds only the in-frame ones, with some missing. Of some 27,000 clones in the sample, roughly two thirds were seen once. Their antigens remain unidentified. Sequenced material: CD4+ T cells from PBMCs cultured without peptide, taken before COVID-19 vaccination. Receptor source: a human donor who received a COVID-19 vaccine.

The chain joins TRBV24-1 to TRBJ2-3; a weak D match, TRBD2 (5 bases). The germline V gene has CDR1 KGHDR and CDR2 SFDVKD. There are 18 residues in the CDR3. V lost 2 bases, J lost 7 bases, and 24 bases lay in between. The CDR3 sequence is CATSDSRSVFWERNTQYF. CDR3 nucleotide sequence: TGTGCCACCAGTGATTCACGGTCGGTATTCTGGGAGAGAAATACGCAGTATTTT.

The chain joins TRBV19 to TRBJ2-6, with TRBD1 matching over 8 bases. Germline CDR1 and CDR2: LNHDA and SQIVND (reference sequence). The CDR3 consists of 17 residues. V dropped 7 bases and J dropped 4; count of bases not matched to a gene: 12. The CDR3 sequence is CASTGQGGNYGANVLTF. The CDR3 DNA is TGTGCCAGTACCGGACAGGGAGGAAATTACGGGGCCAACGTCCTGACTTTC.

The genes are TRBV9 and TRBJ2-1, with 10 bases lining up with TRBD2. The trim removed 4 bases at V and 8 bases at J, leaving 12 bases unmatched. The CDR3 totals 16 residues. Germline values: CDR1 SGDLS, CDR2 YYNGEE. Here the CDR3 reads CASSSPGLALPHEQFF. For the CDR3, the DNA is TGTGCCAGCAGCTCGCCGGGACTAGCGTTACCCCATGAGCAGTTCTTC.

The V call is TRBV5-5, the J call TRBJ1-6; D is possibly TRBD1 (5 bases). V lost 0 bases and J 12 bases, leaving 13 bases between the germline ends. CDR1 SGHKS and CDR2 YYEKEE come from the germline V gene (reference sequence). This CDR3 comprises 14 residues. CDR3 region: CASSLGGSVGPLHF. In DNA form, the CDR3 reads TGTGCCAGCAGCTTGGGGGGGTCCGTGGGACCCCTCCACTTT.

In this sample, this clone turned up once. The V call is TRBV2, the J call TRBJ2-1; TRBD1 aligns across 7 bases. The CDR3 has 11 amino acids. V shed 6 bases, J shed 11 bases, and the junction held 4 bases outside the gene matches. CDR1 SNHLY and CDR2 FYNNEI come from the germline V gene. For the CDR3, the DNA is TGTGCCAGCAGCTCGGACAGGAAGCAGTTCTTC. This gives the protein CASSSDRKQFF.

The chain employs TRBV6-1 and TRBJ1-1; D unresolved. The germline CDR1 and CDR2 sequences are MNHNS and SASEGT. CDR3 length equals 13 residues. Deletions cut 1 base from V and 6 bases from J, with 9 bases between. The CDR3 DNA is TGTGCCAGCAGTGAAGTTTTGGCGGCTGAAGCTTTCTTT. It encodes CASSEVLAAEAFF.

The chain employs TRBV15 and TRBJ1-4, with D tentatively TRBD1 (6 bases). The germline V gene has CDR1 LNHNV and CDR2 YYDKDF (reference sequence). The CDR3 runs to 16 residues. The germline V and J ends were trimmed by 0 bases and 1 base, with 9 bases remaining between them. Written as DNA, the CDR3 is TGTGCCACCAGCAGAGAAACCAGGGGAACTAATGAAAAACTGTTTTTT. Translation gives CATSRETRGTNEKLFF.

A single count supports this clone. This chain connects TRBV11-2 to TRBJ2-3, with D maybe TRBD1 (5 bases). Looked up from germline, CDR1 is SGHAT and CDR2 is FQNNGV. Trimming took 2 bases from V and 0 from J, leaving 12 bases between them. This CDR3 spans 16 amino acids. The CDR3 region is CASSLIPGRSTDTQYF. The CDR3 DNA follows: TGTGCCAGCAGCTTAATTCCAGGGCGTAGCACAGATACGCAGTATTTT.

This clone was recorded a few times. The CDR3 is CASSLGAGTVGEQYF. In nucleotides, the CDR3 is TGCGCCAGCAGCTTGGGGGCAGGGACAGTTGGCGAGCAGTACTTC. The chain employs TRBV5-1 and TRBJ2-7; 7 bases fit TRBD1. CDR1 is SGHRS, CDR2 YFSETQ, per germline. J was trimmed by 6 bases and V by 0 bases; bases with no gene match: 9. The CDR3 is 15 residues long.

The chain couples TRBV3-1 (or the pseudogene TRBV3-2) to TRBJ2-1; 7 positions match TRBD2. V gave up 5 bases and J gave up 7 bases; unmatched junction bases: 14. Germline V gene data show CDR1 as LGHDT and CDR2 as YNNKEL (reference sequence). This CDR3 spans 16 amino acids. Written as DNA, the CDR3 is TGTGCCAGCAGCTCTCTGGCAGGGAGGGTAGCGAATGAGCAGTTCTTC. Translation gives CASSSLAGRVANEQFF.

The sample holds one count of this clone. This chain uses TRBV6-5 with TRBJ2-7; no reliable D call. Germline assignment: CDR1 MNHEY and CDR2 SVGAGI. This CDR3 spans 14 amino acids. V was trimmed by 2 bases and J by 2 bases, leaving 10 bases between them. The CDR3 nucleotides read TGTGCCAGCAGTTACGAGGCGGCCCCCTACGAGCAGTACTTC. This encodes CASSYEAAPYEQYF.

The chain couples TRBV11-2 to TRBJ2-2, with TRBD1 matching 8 bases. The V and J ends lost 3 bases and 6 bases, in that order; junction bases with no gene match: 3. The CDR3 is made up of 14 amino acids. Germline V gives CDR1 SGHAT, CDR2 FQNNGV. The CDR3 region has the DNA TGTGCCAGCAGCTTCCTACAGGGGGCCGGGGAGCTGTTTTTT. It yields the protein CASSFLQGAGELFF.

The chain combines TRBV29-1 with TRBJ1-1; D call uncertain. This CDR3 spans 11 amino acids. CDR1 and CDR2 (germline): SQVTM, ANQGSEA. V lost 6 bases, J lost 9 bases, and 14 bases lay in between. The CDR3 DNA sequence: TGCAGCGTGTCCAAATCCGGGAAAGCTTTCTTT. Its protein product is CSVSKSGKAFF.

This clone was seen once. The chain joins TRBV3-1 (or the pseudogene TRBV3-2) to TRBJ2-3; D perhaps matches TRBD1 (7 bases). This CDR3 comprises 15 residues. The V gene's germline CDR1 is LGHDT and CDR2 YNNKEL (reference sequence). The V end lost 4 bases, the J end lost 2 bases, and 13 bases lay between the germline ends. CDR3 sequence reads: CASSPRDSYTDTQYF. In DNA form, the CDR3 reads TGTGCCAGCAGCCCGCGGGACAGCTACACAGATACGCAGTATTTT.

The chain links TRBV27 to TRBJ2-3; 8 bases map to TRBD1. The J segment lost 6 bases and the V segment lost 7 bases, leaving 12 bases of the junction unmatched. This CDR3 has 15 amino acids. Per the germline V gene, CDR1 is MNHEY and CDR2 is SMNVEV (reference sequence). As DNA, the CDR3 is TGTGCCAGCACCCTCGGACAGGGCGGACGGGATACGCAGTATTTT. Its translation is CASTLGQGGRDTQYF.

V usage is TRBV30 and J usage is TRBJ1-4; D is uncertain. Germline V gene sequence: CDR1 GTSNPN, CDR2 SVGIG (reference sequence). Trimming removed 0 bases at V and 8 bases at J, with 4 bases between. The CDR3 contains 11 residues. The CDR3 bases are TGTGCCTGGAGTGTCGGAGAAAAACTGTTTTTT. Amino acids: CAWSVGEKLFF.

The chain uses TRBV4-2 and TRBJ2-6; D not resolved. V was pared by 3 bases and J by 6 bases, with 9 bases between. Germline V gene lookup returns CDR1 LGHNA and CDR2 YNFKEQ. The CDR3 has 14 amino acids. The CDR3 nucleotides read TGTGCCAGCAGCCATCAAAGGGAGGCCAACGTCCTGACTTTC. Protein sequence: CASSHQREANVLTF.

This clone was found a few times. The gene calls are TRBV12-3 or TRBV12-4 and TRBJ1-2, with 8 bases that match TRBD1. CDR3 length equals 13 residues. The V segment lost 4 bases and the J segment 7 bases; nucleotides outside the gene matches: 5. CDR3 nucleotides: TGTGCCAGCAGTTCTCAACAGGGGGGTGGCTACACCTTC. Protein product: CASSSQQGGGYTF.